Listed below are T cell receptor beta chains from one sample, sequenced in a study of shared clonotypes between healthy human individuals. Profiling relied on immunoSEQ multiplex PCR, and the TCRdb table lists in-frame clones only, not all of them. The data contain 450,000 to 700,000 clones, over 95% of them seen just once; the ten biggest clones take up over 0.09%. The sequencing input was naive CD8+ T cells sorted from blood. These receptors all come from a woman aged 25 to 39 in good health. CDR3s include the opening cysteine and the closing phenylalanine or tryptophan. A D gene is named only where the DNA matches it firmly. Size is omitted from some rows. Given values are once, few, many or a class for expanded clones.

clone size: -; J gene: TRBJ2-1; D gene: TRBD2; V gene: TRBV19; CDR3 protein: CASSIGTSGSRGYNEQFF; CDR3 DNA: TGTGCCAGTAGTATAGGGACTAGCGGGAGTAGAGGATACAATGAGCAGTTCTTC
clone size: -; J gene: TRBJ1-2; D gene: -; V gene: TRBV20-1; CDR3 protein: CSAKQYYGYTF; CDR3 DNA: TGCAGTGCTAAACAGTACTATGGCTACACCTTC
clone size: -; J gene: TRBJ2-3; D gene: -; V gene: TRBV27; CDR3 protein: CATGVFSTDTQYF; CDR3 DNA: TGTGCCACCGGAGTGTTTAGCACAGATACGCAGTATTTT
clone size: -; J gene: TRBJ2-1; D gene: TRBD2; V gene: TRBV28; CDR3 protein: CASSLCLAGEWCNEQFF; CDR3 DNA: TGTGCCAGCAGTTTATGCTTGGCGGGAGAATGGTGCAATGAGCAGTTCTTC
clone size: -; J gene: TRBJ2-5; D gene: TRBD1; V gene: TRBV27; CDR3 protein: CASSYRTGPLQETQYF; CDR3 DNA: TGTGCCAGCAGTTACAGGACAGGGCCCCTCCAAGAGACCCAGTACTTC
clone size: -; J gene: TRBJ2-7; D gene: -; V gene: TRBV15; CDR3 protein: CATSRVGEPLRGQYF; CDR3 DNA: TGTGCCACCAGCAGAGTTGGGGAACCTCTCCGAGGGCAGTACTTC
clone size: -; J gene: TRBJ2-7; D gene: -; V gene: TRBV30; CDR3 protein: CAWSPRYEQYF; CDR3 DNA: TGTGCCTGGAGTCCCCGCTACGAGCAGTACTTC
clone size: -; J gene: TRBJ1-5; D gene: -; V gene: TRBV2; CDR3 protein: CASREPGGQSKPQHF; CDR3 DNA: TGTGCCAGCAGGGAACCCGGGGGCCAGAGTAAGCCCCAGCATTTT
clone size: -; J gene: TRBJ2-3; D gene: -; V gene: TRBV28; CDR3 protein: CASSLIAPTPGTQYF; CDR3 DNA: TGTGCCAGCAGCCTAATAGCGCCCACTCCCGGTACGCAGTATTTT
clone size: -; J gene: TRBJ2-1; D gene: -; V gene: TRBV29-1; CDR3 protein: CSVEGVGGYNEQFF; CDR3 DNA: TGCAGCGTTGAAGGGGTGGGAGGCTACAATGAGCAGTTCTTC
clone size: once; J gene: TRBJ2-7; D gene: -; V gene: TRBV5-1; CDR3 protein: CASSVLVDQRTEQYF; CDR3 DNA: TGCGCCAGCAGCGTGTTAGTTGATCAAAGGACCGAGCAGTACTTC
clone size: -; J gene: TRBJ2-1; D gene: -; V gene: TRBV27; CDR3 protein: CASGLFSGNNEQFF; CDR3 DNA: TGTGCCAGCGGTTTATTCTCCGGTAACAATGAGCAGTTCTTC
clone size: -; J gene: TRBJ1-3; D gene: -; V gene: TRBV28; CDR3 protein: CASSPSGSAGNTIYF; CDR3 DNA: TGTGCCAGCAGTCCCTCGGGGAGTGCTGGAAACACCATATATTTT
clone size: -; J gene: TRBJ1-5; D gene: -; V gene: TRBV11-3; CDR3 protein: CASSHKRDANQPQHF; CDR3 DNA: TGTGCCAGCAGCCACAAAAGGGACGCCAATCAGCCCCAGCATTTT
clone size: -; J gene: TRBJ1-1; D gene: -; V gene: TRBV15; CDR3 protein: CATSRGSRGTEAFF; CDR3 DNA: TGTGCCACCAGCAGAGGTTCACGGGGCACTGAAGCTTTCTTT
clone size: -; J gene: TRBJ2-7; D gene: -; V gene: TRBV11-2; CDR3 protein: CASSLGAYEQYF; CDR3 DNA: TGTGCCAGCAGCTTAGGGGCCTACGAGCAGTACTTC
clone size: -; J gene: TRBJ2-7; D gene: TRBD1; V gene: TRBV28; CDR3 protein: CASNLWTGISYEQYF; CDR3 DNA: TGTGCCAGCAATTTGTGGACAGGGATTTCCTACGAGCAGTACTTC
clone size: once; J gene: TRBJ1-2; D gene: -; V gene: TRBV20-1; CDR3 protein: CSARLGGYTF; CDR3 DNA: TGCAGTGCTAGACTTGGGGGCTACACCTTC
clone size: -; J gene: TRBJ2-6; D gene: -; V gene: TRBV5-1; CDR3 protein: CASSQRDRFVTGANVLTF; CDR3 DNA: TGCGCCAGCAGCCAAAGGGACCGATTCGTCACTGGGGCCAACGTCCTGACTTTC
clone size: once; J gene: TRBJ2-1; D gene: -; V gene: TRBV13; CDR3 protein: CASSHPGTTSDNEQFF; CDR3 DNA: TGTGCCAGCAGTCACCCCGGGACAACGTCGGACAATGAGCAGTTCTTC
clone size: -; J gene: TRBJ2-7; D gene: -; V gene: TRBV15; CDR3 protein: CATSSFGTPATYEQYF; CDR3 DNA: TGTGCCACCAGCAGCTTCGGGACACCGGCCACCTACGAGCAGTACTTC
clone size: -; J gene: TRBJ2-5; D gene: -; V gene: TRBV27; CDR3 protein: CASSLFPGVQETQYF; CDR3 DNA: TGTGCCAGCAGTTTATTCCCGGGGGTCCAAGAGACCCAGTACTTC
clone size: once; J gene: TRBJ2-7; D gene: TRBD1; V gene: TRBV7-9; CDR3 protein: CASSDRVLEQYF; CDR3 DNA: TGTGCCAGCAGCGACAGGGTTTTAGAGCAGTACTTC
clone size: -; J gene: TRBJ2-3; D gene: -; V gene: TRBV5-4; CDR3 protein: CASSLLVTDTQYF; CDR3 DNA: TGTGCCAGCAGCTTGCTGGTCACAGATACGCAGTATTTT
clone size: -; J gene: TRBJ2-3; D gene: -; V gene: TRBV7-9; CDR3 protein: CASSLPRLGSTDTQYF; CDR3 DNA: TGTGCCAGCAGCCTACCGCGCCTTGGTTCCACAGATACGCAGTATTTT
clone size: once; J gene: TRBJ2-2; D gene: -; V gene: TRBV6-4; CDR3 protein: CASRQEPVDTGELFF; CDR3 DNA: TGTGCCAGCAGGCAAGAACCAGTAGACACCGGGGAGCTGTTTTTT
clone size: -; J gene: TRBJ2-7; D gene: TRBD2; V gene: TRBV27; CDR3 protein: CASSLTGTRDYEQYF; CDR3 DNA: TGTGCCAGCAGCCTGACCGGGACTAGGGACTACGAGCAGTACTTC
clone size: -; J gene: TRBJ1-6; D gene: -; V gene: TRBV27; CDR3 protein: CASSLWIGQRRSPLHF; CDR3 DNA: TGTGCCAGCAGTTTATGGATAGGGCAGAGAAGGTCACCCCTCCACTTT
clone size: -; J gene: TRBJ2-1; D gene: TRBD1; V gene: TRBV6-5; CDR3 protein: CASSQRPDRGLEQFF; CDR3 DNA: TGTGCCAGCAGTCAGCGTCCGGACAGGGGGCTTGAGCAGTTCTTC
clone size: -; J gene: TRBJ2-5; D gene: -; V gene: TRBV13; CDR3 protein: CASSRVAFTNQETQYF; CDR3 DNA: TGTGCCAGCAGCAGAGTGGCATTCACAAACCAAGAGACCCAGTACTTC
clone size: -; J gene: TRBJ2-7; D gene: -; V gene: TRBV2; CDR3 protein: CASSQTTGTLGEQYF; CDR3 DNA: TGTGCCAGCAGTCAGACTACCGGGACCCTGGGCGAGCAGTACTTC
clone size: -; J gene: TRBJ2-2; D gene: TRBD2; V gene: TRBV15; CDR3 protein: CATSTSGRAVAGELFF; CDR3 DNA: TGTGCCACCAGCACTAGCGGGAGGGCCGTGGCCGGGGAGCTGTTTTTT
clone size: -; J gene: TRBJ1-1; D gene: -; V gene: TRBV7-8; CDR3 protein: CASSPAARVNTEAFF; CDR3 DNA: TGTGCCAGCAGCCCAGCGGCCAGAGTGAACACTGAAGCTTTCTTT
clone size: -; J gene: TRBJ1-1; D gene: -; V gene: TRBV27; CDR3 protein: CASSLSDGMNTEAFF; CDR3 DNA: TGTGCCAGCAGTTTATCGGACGGAATGAACACTGAAGCTTTCTTT
clone size: -; J gene: TRBJ2-7; D gene: -; V gene: TRBV2; CDR3 protein: CASSEAPDYSYEQYF; CDR3 DNA: TGTGCCAGCAGTGAAGCACCAGACTATTCCTACGAGCAGTACTTC
clone size: -; J gene: TRBJ2-7; D gene: TRBD2; V gene: TRBV9; CDR3 protein: CASSVASGGSYEQYF; CDR3 DNA: TGTGCCAGCAGCGTAGCTAGCGGGGGATCTTACGAGCAGTACTTC
clone size: -; J gene: TRBJ2-1; D gene: -; V gene: TRBV10-3; CDR3 protein: CAISETGGGDEQFF; CDR3 DNA: TGTGCCATCAGTGAAACAGGAGGAGGGGATGAGCAGTTCTTC
clone size: -; J gene: TRBJ2-3; D gene: -; V gene: TRBV7-9; CDR3 protein: CASSQGTYTQYF; CDR3 DNA: TGTGCCAGCAGCCAAGGGACGTATACGCAGTATTTT
clone size: once; J gene: TRBJ2-7; D gene: -; V gene: TRBV29-1; CDR3 protein: CSVVHEHEQYF; CDR3 DNA: TGCAGCGTTGTACACGAGCACGAGCAGTACTTC
clone size: -; J gene: TRBJ2-1; D gene: -; V gene: TRBV5-6; CDR3 protein: CASSLEENYNEQFF; CDR3 DNA: TGTGCCAGCAGCTTGGAGGAAAACTACAATGAGCAGTTCTTC
clone size: -; J gene: TRBJ2-7; D gene: -; V gene: TRBV21-1; CDR3 protein: CASSKPGGPSYEQYF; CDR3 DNA: TGTGCCAGCAGCAAGCCCGGGGGACCCTCCTACGAGCAGTACTTC
clone size: once; J gene: TRBJ2-7; D gene: TRBD1; V gene: TRBV7-8; CDR3 protein: CATAGTDHYEQYF; CDR3 DNA: TGTGCCACAGCCGGGACAGACCACTACGAGCAGTACTTC
clone size: -; J gene: TRBJ1-3; D gene: -; V gene: TRBV6-5; CDR3 protein: CASKSDISGNTIYF; CDR3 DNA: TGTGCCAGCAAAAGCGACATCTCTGGAAACACCATATATTTT
clone size: -; J gene: TRBJ2-1; D gene: -; V gene: TRBV27; CDR3 protein: CASSSPGRTYNEQFF; CDR3 DNA: TGTGCCAGCAGTTCTCCGGGACGGACCTACAATGAGCAGTTCTTC
clone size: -; J gene: TRBJ2-1; D gene: TRBD2; V gene: TRBV7-9; CDR3 protein: CASSPPSGSFNEQFF; CDR3 DNA: TGTGCCAGCAGCCCCCCTAGCGGGAGTTTTAATGAGCAGTTCTTC
clone size: -; J gene: TRBJ2-1; D gene: -; V gene: TRBV9; CDR3 protein: CASKRSHNEQFF; CDR3 DNA: TGTGCCAGCAAGAGGAGCCACAATGAGCAGTTCTTC
clone size: -; J gene: TRBJ2-7; D gene: -; V gene: TRBV6-5; CDR3 protein: CASSYRDRDYEQYF; CDR3 DNA: TGTGCCAGCAGTTACAGGGACCGAGACTACGAGCAGTACTTC
clone size: -; J gene: TRBJ2-2; D gene: -; V gene: TRBV10-2; CDR3 protein: CASSESGWSPGELFF; CDR3 DNA: TGCGCCAGCAGTGAGTCTGGTTGGTCACCCGGGGAGCTGTTTTTT
clone size: -; J gene: TRBJ1-1; D gene: -; V gene: TRBV27; CDR3 protein: CASSLGQGREAFF; CDR3 DNA: TGTGCCAGCAGTTTAGGGCAGGGGCGCGAAGCTTTCTTT
clone size: -; J gene: TRBJ1-5; D gene: -; V gene: TRBV5-6; CDR3 protein: CASSVYDQPQHF; CDR3 DNA: TGTGCCAGCAGCGTTTACGATCAGCCCCAGCATTTT
clone size: -; J gene: TRBJ1-1; D gene: -; V gene: TRBV7-9; CDR3 protein: CASSPGGGEAFF; CDR3 DNA: TGTGCCAGCAGCCCCGGAGGGGGTGAAGCTTTCTTT
clone size: -; J gene: TRBJ2-7; D gene: -; V gene: TRBV27; CDR3 protein: CASSLAGPRF; CDR3 DNA: TGTGCCAGCAGTTTGGCGGGCCCCAGATTC
clone size: -; J gene: TRBJ2-2; D gene: -; V gene: TRBV11-2; CDR3 protein: CASSLERGGQGWTGELFF; CDR3 DNA: TGTGCCAGCAGCTTAGAGAGGGGCGGGCAGGGCTGGACCGGGGAGCTGTTTTTT
clone size: -; J gene: TRBJ2-7; D gene: TRBD2; V gene: TRBV19; CDR3 protein: CASSIASGATYEQYF; CDR3 DNA: TGTGCCAGTAGTATCGCTAGCGGAGCCACCTACGAGCAGTACTTC